This T cell receptor beta chain was captured by sequencing in a study of STAT3 mutations in large granular lymphocyte leukemia. Findings and limits, study-wide: Treatment regimens differed across patients between samplings. In T-cell large granular lymphocyte leukemia, about half of patients showed multiple immunodominant subclonotypes.

Remarks on this clone: Antigen: not known.

TCRdb's table, derived via immunoSEQ multiplex PCR, lists solely in-frame clones and lacks some. The sample carries about 42,000 clones, about 81% recorded once. In germline, CDR1 is MGHRA, CDR2 YSYEKL. This CDR3 spans 14 amino acids. The V gene lost 4 bases and the J gene lost 4 bases, with 11 bases spanning the gap. Sample: PBMCs. The chain recombines TRBV4-1 with TRBJ1-3, with D uncertain. The receptor was derived from a human donor with T large granular lymphocyte leukemia. Some clones in this sample may be carry-over from other donors' samples. CDR3 nucleotide sequence: TGCGCCAGCAGCCCGCAGGTGGTCGGAAACACCATATATTTT. This translates into CASSPQVVGNTIYF.